These 10 T cell receptor beta chains were sequenced from one sample in a study of T-cell reconstitution after alpha-beta-depleted transplantation in children. As it was prepared, the TCRbeta library received unique molecular identifiers. TCRdb itself ran the PCR reads through MiXCR, one entry per CDR3 protein. The sample has around 400,000 distinct CDR3 sequences, roughly 11% seen once. The sequences come from PBMCs from the stem cell graft donor, collected from the stem cell graft. Every receptor here comes from a human donor who donated a stem cell graft to a child with acute myeloid leukemia.

This clonotype appeared a few times. This chain connects TRBV12-3 or TRBV12-4 to TRBJ2-7, with TRBD2 matching over 13 bases. The V gene end was trimmed by 1 base and the J gene end by 3 bases; junction bases not matched to a gene: 3. The CDR3 spans 16 residues. In DNA, the CDR3 is TGTGCCAGCAGTTTAGGACTAGCGGGAGGTATCTACGAGCAGTACTTC. Its protein product is CASSLGLAGGIYEQYF.

This sequence joins TRBV11-1 and TRBJ2-5; 9 positions agree with TRBD1. The CDR3 consists of 18 residues. Germline CDR1 reads SGHAT; CDR2 reads FQDESV (reference sequence). V was pared by 5 bases and J by 3 bases, with 16 bases of the junction left unmatched. The CDR3 sequence is CASSLWPGGTGYKETQYF. The CDR3 DNA reads TGTGCCAGCAGCCTATGGCCCGGCGGGACAGGGTATAAAGAGACCCAGTACTTC. Filled out from reference TRBV11-1 and TRBJ2-5, the complete variable domain reads EAEVAQSPRYKITEKSQAVAFWCDPISGHATLYWYRQILGQGPELLVQFQDESVVDDSQLPKDRFSAERLKGVDSTLKIQPAELGDSAMYLCASSLWPGGTGYKETQYFGPGTRLLVL.

Concerning this clonotype: An end of the junction does not agree with germline; a read error may underlie this. This chain uses TRBV27 with TRBJ2-7; D is unresolved. The CDR3 contains 18 residues. Germline V gene data show CDR1 as MNHEY and CDR2 as SMNVEV (reference sequence). CDR3: CASGPVPTFSPSSSEQYF. CDR3 in DNA: TGTGCCAGCGGACCCGTCCCAACATTTTCACCGTCCTCCTCCGAGCAGTACTTC.

The V gene is TRBV7-2, the J gene TRBJ2-6; D not resolved. The V and J ends lost 10 bases and 0 bases respectively, with 10 bases between them. This CDR3 has 14 residues. CDR1 and CDR2 (germline): SGHTA, FQGNSA. CDR3 sequence reads: CATAATSGANVLTF. The CDR3 DNA reads TGTGCCACTGCGGCGACCTCTGGGGCCAACGTCCTGACTTTC.

The CDR3 nucleotides are TGTGCCAGCAGCTTAGTTGGGGGGCTAGCCAAAAACATTCAGTACTTC. Its translation: CASSLVGGLAKNIQYF. J is TRBJ2-4 and V is TRBV7-3; D may correspond to TRBD1 or TRBD2 (6 bases each). This CDR3 has 16 amino acids. Germline CDR1 is SGHTA and CDR2 is FQGTGA. Trimming took 2 bases from V and 0 from J, leaving 11 bases between them.

This clonotype has only a few counts. The chain is built from TRBV7-2 and TRBJ2-4; TRBD1 agrees at 10 bases. Germline V gene lookup returns CDR1 SGHTA and CDR2 FQGNSA. The CDR3 loop spans 15 amino acids. J gave up 5 bases and V 5 bases, and 6 bases lay outside the gene matches. In nucleotides, the CDR3 is TGTGCCAGCAGCCCGAGACAGGGGGCGGAAAACATTCAGTACTTC. Protein: CASSPRQGAENIQYF.

This CDR3 is CASSLNRQTNQPQHF. The CDR3 DNA sequence: TGTGCCAGCAGTTTAAATCGACAGACCAATCAGCCCCAGCATTTT. This chain connects TRBV12-3 or TRBV12-4 to TRBJ1-5; a weak D match, TRBD1 (5 bases). Trimming shortened V by 2 bases and J by 3 bases, and 11 bases separated the two germline ends. The CDR3 runs 15 residues.

In DNA form, the CDR3 reads TGTGCCAGCAGCCCTTGGGCGGGTACTGGAGGAAACACCATATATTTT. Its translation: CASSPWAGTGGNTIYF. The genes are TRBV7-9 and TRBJ1-3; no definite D call. The CDR3 has 16 residues. V lost 5 bases and J 4 bases, leaving 18 bases between the germline ends. In germline, CDR1 is SEHNR, CDR2 FQNEAQ (reference sequence). The full variable domain, in which reference TRBV7-9 and TRBJ1-3 provide the parts outside the CDR3, is DTGVSQNPRHKITKRGQNVTFRCDPISEHNRLYWYRQTLGQGPEFLTYFQNEAQLEKSRLLSDRFSAERPKGSFSTLEIQRTEQGDSAMYLCASSPWAGTGGNTIYFGEGSWLTVV.

This clonotype was detected a few times. This rearrangement joins TRBV6-5 to TRBJ2-6; 7 bases align to TRBD1. The CDR3 contains 16 residues. The ends lost 4 bases at V and 2 bases at J; junction bases unmatched: 5. Germline CDR1 is MNHEY and CDR2 is SVGAGI. The CDR3 DNA reads TGTGCCAGCAGTTTGGCAGGGGGAGCTGGGGCCAACGTCCTGACTTTC. Translation gives CASSLAGGAGANVLTF.

This clonotype showed up just a few times. The chain joins TRBV12-3 or TRBV12-4 to TRBJ1-1; 12 bases line up with TRBD1. V dropped 4 bases and J dropped 1; count of bases not matched to a gene: 4. CDR3 length: 16 residues. CDR3 coding DNA: TGTGCCAGCAGTTCCGGGACAGGGGGCCGGAACACTGAAGCTTTCTTT. Amino acid sequence: CASSSGTGGRNTEAFF.